This entry lists 24 T cell receptor beta chains sequenced from one sample in a study of T cells in localized non-small cell lung cancer. Only in-frame clones appear in the TCRdb table, and some are missing; sequencing was by immunoSEQ multiplex PCR. The sample consists of 2,100 or so clones, 19% of them appearing once. The material was lung tumor tissue, obtained before any cancer treatment. The receptors here all came from a man between 40 and 75 years old with stage I squamous cell lung carcinoma.

The rearrangement uses TRBV19 and TRBJ2-1; D gene unclear. V shed 8 bases and J shed 2 bases, with 10 bases lying between them. CDR1 LNHDA and CDR2 SQIVND come from the germline V gene (reference sequence). The CDR3 contains 13 residues. The CDR3 spells CASQDGTYNEQFF. CDR3 DNA: TGTGCCAGTCAGGACGGAACCTACAATGAGCAGTTCTTC.

This clone showed up just a few times. V and J are TRBV28 and TRBJ1-2, with unresolved D. This CDR3 is built from 12 residues. The germline V and J ends were trimmed by 4 bases and 8 bases, with 11 bases remaining between them. Germline CDR1 reads MDHEN; CDR2 reads SYDVKM. The CDR3 reads CASSSRSGGYTF. CDR3 DNA sequence: TGTGCCAGCAGTTCTCGTTCGGGCGGCTACACCTTC.

The rearrangement joins TRBV9 to TRBJ1-1; no firm D call. Between the trimmed V and J ends, which lost 0 bases and 8 bases, there was a span of 17 bases. The CDR3 contains 15 residues. Germline-derived CDR1 and CDR2 are SGDLS and YYNGEE. In DNA, the CDR3 is TGTGCCAGCAGCGTAGATGAGGGCGAATTCTCGGAAGCTTTCTTT. As protein: CASSVDEGEFSEAFF.

CDR3 amino acids: CASSLDGTSGRPYNEQFF. The CDR3 region has the DNA TGTGCCAGCAGCTTAGATGGGACTAGCGGGAGGCCGTACAATGAGCAGTTCTTC. The rearrangement links TRBV11-3 to TRBJ2-1; 15 nucleotides match TRBD2. Germline CDR1 is SGHNT and CDR2 is YENEEA. V shed 0 bases, J shed 4 bases, and the junction held 4 bases outside the gene matches. The CDR3 runs to 18 residues.

The CDR3 DNA is TGTGCCAGCTCACCACCAGCGACAGATGGGGCCCTAGCCAAAAACATTCAGTACTTC. This gives the protein CASSPPATDGALAKNIQYF. This chain uses TRBV18 with TRBJ2-4, with TRBD1 as a possible D gene (5 bases). CDR1 is KGHSH and CDR2 is LQKENI in the germline V gene. The V end lost 0 bases, the J end lost 0 bases, and 18 bases lay between the germline ends. This CDR3 region has 19 residues.

This clone turned up a few times. J is TRBJ2-3 and V is TRBV9; the match to TRBD2 covers 8 bases. With 8 bases clipped from V and 5 bases from J, the junction kept 13 bases outside the gene matches. From germline, CDR1 is SGDLS and CDR2 YYNGEE. The CDR3 is 15 residues long. CDR3 region: CASSKGAGEGDTQYF. Here the CDR3 DNA reads TGTGCCAGTTCTAAGGGAGCGGGAGAGGGAGATACGCAGTATTTT.

The chain recombines TRBV5-1 with TRBJ1-1, with 10 bases that match TRBD1. The V gene end was trimmed by 0 bases and the J gene end by 4 bases; junction bases not matched to a gene: 0. The CDR3 spans 14 residues. The V gene's germline CDR1 is SGHRS and CDR2 YFSETQ. In DNA, the CDR3 is TGCGCCAGCAGCTTGGGGACAGGGGGCACTGAAGCTTTCTTT. Its protein is CASSLGTGGTEAFF.

This clone is labeled medium-sized. The chain couples TRBV6-8 to TRBJ1-1, with TRBD1 matching over 7 bases. Germline CDR1 MNHGY, CDR2 SAAAGT. CDR3 length: 15 residues. The V segment lost 5 bases and the J segment 0 bases; nucleotides outside the gene matches: 6. The CDR3 spells CASSLDRAVNTEAFF. In nucleotides, the CDR3 is TGTGCCAGCAGTCTTGACAGGGCCGTGAACACTGAAGCTTTCTTT.

The chain carries TRBV28 and TRBJ1-1, with D maybe TRBD1 (6 bases). The germline V gene has CDR1 MDHEN and CDR2 SYDVKM. CDR3 size: 17 residues. Trimming cost V 3 bases and J 6 bases, with 23 bases left between them. The CDR3 reads CASSLVQGLVTVAEAFF. CDR3 coding DNA: TGTGCCAGCAGTTTGGTACAGGGCTTGGTAACAGTCGCTGAAGCTTTCTTT.

The rearrangement joins TRBV11-3 to TRBJ2-5; 12 nucleotides align to TRBD2. In germline, CDR1 is SGHNT, CDR2 YENEEA. The CDR3 runs to 18 residues. Trimming cost V 5 bases and J 5 bases; bases outside gene matches: 15. CDR3 nucleotide sequence: TGTGCCAGCAGCCCGCAATCCGGGACTAGCGGGTTTTATGAGACCCAGTACTTC. Its translation is CASSPQSGTSGFYETQYF.

A few counts support this clone. The chain employs TRBV11-3 and TRBJ2-3, with TRBD2 as a possible D gene (6 bases). The germline V gene encodes CDR1 SGHNT and CDR2 YENEEA. The V gene lost 5 bases and the J gene lost 3 bases, with 18 bases spanning the gap. The CDR3 runs 16 residues. For the CDR3, the DNA is TGTGCCAGCAGCCCCATAGGAGGGAGGTTTACAGATACGCAGTATTTT. Protein product: CASSPIGGRFTDTQYF. The full variable domain, rest sourced from reference TRBV11-3 and TRBJ2-3, is EAGVVQSPRYKIIEKKQPVAFWCNPISGHNTLYWYLQNLGQGPELLIRYENEEAVDDSQLPKDRFSAERLKGVDSTLKIQPAELGDSAVYLCASSPIGGRFTDTQYFGPGTRLTVL.

This clone was detected a few times. Other nucleotide sequences in the sample specify the same CDR3. The genes are TRBV18 and TRBJ1-5; D remains unclear. Germline CDR1 reads KGHSH; CDR2 reads LQKENI. The CDR3 extends over 14 amino acids. The ends were cut back, 0 bases at V and 1 base at J, with 4 bases in the middle. The CDR3 loop is CASSPPASNQPQHF. In DNA form, the CDR3 reads TGTGCCAGCTCACCACCGGCCAGCAATCAGCCCCAGCATTTT. Together with reference TRBV18 and TRBJ1-5, the CDR3 gives the full variable domain: NAGVMQNPRHLVRRRGQEARLRCSPMKGHSHVYWYRQLPEEGLKFMVYLQKENIIDESGMPKERFSAEFPKEGPSILRIQQVVRGDSAAYFCASSPPASNQPQHFGDGTRLSIL.

The chain carries TRBV6-8 and TRBJ2-7; the match to TRBD1 covers 7 bases. Germline V CDR1 and CDR2: MNHGY, SAAAGT. Losses at the gene ends were 10 bases for V and 2 bases for J; bases not matched to a gene: 11. The length of the CDR3 is 14 residues. CDR3 DNA: TGTGCCACCCTATACTCAGGGGGACCCTACGAGCAGTACTTC. This gives the protein CATLYSGGPYEQYF.

This clone showed up just a few times. V is TRBV12-5 and J is TRBJ2-7, with D tentatively TRBD1 (5 bases). Germline V gives CDR1 LGHNT, CDR2 FRNRAP. The CDR3 sequence is 12 residues long. With 7 bases removed from V and 5 bases from J, the gap between germline ends came to 12 bases. CDR3 nucleotide sequence: TGTGCTAGTGACTCAGGGATCCACGAGCAGTACTTC. Its translation: CASDSGIHEQYF. Full variable domain (remainder filled in from reference TRBV12-5 and TRBJ2-7): DARVTQTPRHKVTEMGQEVTMRCQPILGHNTVFWYRQTMMQGLELLAYFRNRAPLDDSGMPKDRFSAEMPDATLATLKIQPSEPRDSAVYFCASDSGIHEQYFGPGTRLTVT.

The J gene is TRBJ1-5, the V gene TRBV27, with a weak D call TRBD1 (5 bases). CDR3 size: 13 residues. V was pared by 0 bases and J by 11 bases, with 11 bases between. The germline CDR1 and CDR2 sequences are MNHEY and SMNVEV (reference sequence). CDR3 coding DNA: TGTGCCAGCAGTTTATCAGGCAGGGAGGCCCAGCATTTT. Translated: CASSLSGREAQHF.

The chain joins TRBV6-8 to TRBJ1-3; D is unresolved. The V end lost 7 bases, the J end lost 4 bases, and 8 bases lay between the germline ends. There are 12 residues in the CDR3. Germline V gene data show CDR1 as MNHGY and CDR2 as SAAAGT. This CDR3 is CASTQRGNTIYF. The CDR3 bases are TGTGCCAGCACCCAGCGCGGAAACACCATATATTTT.

The chain combines TRBV14 with TRBJ2-2, with D possibly matching TRBD1 (7 bases). The V and J ends lost 10 bases and 2 bases respectively, with 11 bases between them. The CDR3 has 13 residues. In germline, CDR1 is SGHDN, CDR2 FVKESK. CDR3 sequence: CATRGVNTGELFF. CDR3 nucleotide sequence: TGTGCCACCAGGGGGGTAAACACCGGGGAGCTGTTTTTT.

This clone was seen a few times. The chain recombines TRBV11-3 with TRBJ1-1; D may be TRBD1 (6 bases). The CDR3 spans 15 residues. Per the germline V gene, CDR1 is SGHNT and CDR2 is YENEEA. V lost 1 base to trimming and J lost 4 bases, with 13 bases between them. In DNA, the CDR3 is TGTGCCAGCAGCTTAGGATCCCAGGGGATCACTGAAGCTTTCTTT. It specifies CASSLGSQGITEAFF.

This clone was picked up a small number of times. The chain couples TRBV6-8 to TRBJ2-7; tentative D call: TRBD2 (6 bases). V was shortened by 3 bases and J by 3 bases, with 12 bases between the two germline ends. This CDR3 contains 14 residues. Germline V lookup: CDR1 MNHGY, CDR2 SAAAGT. The CDR3 loop reads CASSYRDSLYEQYF. Written as DNA, the CDR3 is TGTGCCAGCAGTTATCGGGACTCTCTCTACGAGCAGTACTTC.

This clone was detected only a few times. V usage is TRBV29-1 and J usage is TRBJ1-4; D call uncertain. This CDR3 has 14 residues. CDR1 and CDR2 (germline): SQVTM, ANQGSEA. Trimming pared 6 bases from V and 5 bases from J, leaving 16 bases between. The CDR3 sequence is CSVAGPLTNEKLFF. CDR3 bases: TGCAGCGTGGCCGGGCCTCTCACCAATGAAAAACTGTTTTTT.

The V call is TRBV5-1, the J call TRBJ2-7, with 13 bases aligning to TRBD2. The CDR3 totals 14 residues. V shed 3 bases and J 4 bases; nucleotides not matched to a gene: 1. Germline values: CDR1 SGHRS, CDR2 YFSETQ. The CDR3 region has the DNA TGCGCCAGCAGCTGGACTAGCGGGAGTTACGAGCAGTACTTC. Residues: CASSWTSGSYEQYF.

The chain carries TRBV5-1 and TRBJ2-2; D not certain. This CDR3 has 14 residues. Trimming left V 0 bases short and J 3 bases short, with 6 bases between. Germline V gene lookup returns CDR1 SGHRS and CDR2 YFSETQ. The CDR3 DNA reads as TGCGCCAGCAGCTTGGGTCAAGACACCGGGGAGCTGTTTTTT. Amino acid sequence: CASSLGQDTGELFF.

The V gene is TRBV18, the J gene TRBJ2-7; TRBD1 matches 7 bases. Looked up from germline, CDR1 is KGHSH and CDR2 is LQKENI. The CDR3 runs to 14 residues. Germline trimming cut 1 base from V and 3 bases from J; bases unmatched to any gene: 3. As DNA, the CDR3 is TGTGCCAGCTCACCACGAGGGGGCCTCTACGAGCAGTACTTC. This codes for CASSPRGGLYEQYF.

This clone was seen a few times. The gene calls are TRBV4-1 and TRBJ2-2; perhaps D is TRBD1 or TRBD2 (5 bases each). V was shortened by 0 bases and J by 0 bases, with 8 bases between the two germline ends. Germline-derived CDR1 and CDR2 are MGHRA and YSYEKL. This CDR3 region has 16 residues. DNA for the CDR3: TGCGCCAGCAGCCAAGATGGGGGAACGAACACCGGGGAGCTGTTTTTT. Amino acids: CASSQDGGTNTGELFF.